What follows describes a single T cell receptor beta chain. These data belong to a study of metastatic and nonmetastatic thyroid tumors. Study-level information: Across peripheral blood and tumor or nodule tissue samples taken from malignant and benign thyroid patients, the repertoires were compared with one another.

CDR3 length: 15 residues. Trimming at V came to 7 bases and at J to 3 bases, leaving 10 bases not matched to a gene. Germline lookup yields CDR1 LNHDA and CDR2 SQIVND (reference sequence). In the source study's methods: The study's classifier, a distant-metastasis tool for papillary thyroid cancer, was built using CDR3 differences across clinicopathological groups. TCRdb reprocessed the PCR reads via MiXCR. These V and J calls are TCRdb output, not the study's own analysis. In the table there are about 21,000 clones, around an eighth of which are singletons. Thyroid surgery had not been preceded by any treatment in any patient.

The chain uses TRBV19 and TRBJ1-1; 8 bases align to TRBD1. This TCR derives from a female donor with papillary thyroid cancer or a benign thyroid nodule (not recorded which). Some clones in this sample may be carry-over from other donors' samples. The sequenced sample consisted of blood. The CDR3: CASKMAGGLDTEAFF. CDR3 sequence (DNA): TGTGCCAGTAAAATGGCAGGGGGCCTGGACACTGAAGCTTTCTTT.